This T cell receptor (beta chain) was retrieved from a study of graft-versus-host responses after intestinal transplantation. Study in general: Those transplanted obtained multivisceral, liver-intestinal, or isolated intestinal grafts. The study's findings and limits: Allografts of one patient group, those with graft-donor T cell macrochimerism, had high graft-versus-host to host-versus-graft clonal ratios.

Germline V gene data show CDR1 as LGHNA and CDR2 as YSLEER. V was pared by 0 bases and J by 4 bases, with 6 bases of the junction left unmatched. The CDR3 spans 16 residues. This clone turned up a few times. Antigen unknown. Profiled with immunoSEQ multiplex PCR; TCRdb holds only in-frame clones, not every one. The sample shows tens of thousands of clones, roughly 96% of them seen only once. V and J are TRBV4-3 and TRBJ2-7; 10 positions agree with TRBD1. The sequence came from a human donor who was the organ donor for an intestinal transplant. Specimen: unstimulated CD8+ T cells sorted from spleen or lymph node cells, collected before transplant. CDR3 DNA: TGCGCCAGCAGCCAAGATTTTGGGACAGGGGCGTACGAGCAGTACTTC. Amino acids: CASSQDFGTGAYEQYF.